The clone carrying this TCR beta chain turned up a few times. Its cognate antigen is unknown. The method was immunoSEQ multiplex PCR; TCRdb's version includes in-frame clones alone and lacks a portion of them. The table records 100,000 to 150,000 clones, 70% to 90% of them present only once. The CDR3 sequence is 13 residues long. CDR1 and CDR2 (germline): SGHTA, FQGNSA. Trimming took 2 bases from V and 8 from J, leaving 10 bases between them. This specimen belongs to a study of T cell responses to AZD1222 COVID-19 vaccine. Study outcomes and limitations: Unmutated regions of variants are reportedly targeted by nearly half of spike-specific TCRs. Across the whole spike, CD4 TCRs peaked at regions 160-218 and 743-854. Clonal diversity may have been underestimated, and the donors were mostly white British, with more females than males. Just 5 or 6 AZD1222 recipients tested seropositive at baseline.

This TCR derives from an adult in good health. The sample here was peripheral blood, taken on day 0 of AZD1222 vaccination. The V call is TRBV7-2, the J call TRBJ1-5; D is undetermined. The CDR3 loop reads CASSLRVVEPQHF. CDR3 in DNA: TGTGCCAGCAGCTTACGGGTCGTAGAGCCCCAGCATTTT.